This T cell receptor beta chain is drawn from a study of PD-1 blockade in classical Hodgkin lymphoma (TCRdb year 2020). For context, the study as a whole: Nivolumab dosing was 3 mg/kg intravenously every 2 weeks, continuing until either disease progression or unacceptable toxicity. To define a peripheral blood immune signature of response to PD-1 blockade in classical Hodgkin lymphoma, the study combined TCR beta sequencing with CyTOF.

Broader findings and caveats from the paper: The study covered only a single clinical trial cohort, and the causes of the repertoire differences, possibly disease activity or prior therapy, were still not defined. Newly diagnosed patients were reported to have lower baseline TCR diversity than healthy donors, and relapsed/refractory patients were reported to have lower baseline TCR diversity still. Patients starting nivolumab less than 1 year after ASCT had lower diversity and were excluded from later analyses to avoid confounding by immune reconstitution. A significant rise by C4D1 was seen in CD4+ but not CD8+ TCR diversity (p=0.0027 vs p=0.16), with the rise being most apparent in complete responders (p=0.02). Among trial patients, those achieving complete response had baseline diversity similar to that of newly diagnosed patients, while diversity was significantly lower in partial responders and progressors.

Read against the paper, the sample's time point label means: cycle 1 day 1 (C1D1), immediately before nivolumab initiation. All trial patients had relapsed after autologous stem cell transplantation, with cohorts A, B and C differing in prior brentuximab vedotin exposure. The trial cohort included some 53 patients with relapsed/refractory classical Hodgkin lymphoma, and each patient had a best overall response of complete response, partial response or progressive disease. Trial patients were treated with single-agent nivolumab in the multi-cohort phase II CheckMate 205 trial. An independent review committee assessed best overall response using the 2007 International Working Group response criteria. PBMCs from the trial were collected at three points: immediately before nivolumab initiation (C1D1), and during therapy at cycle 2 day 1 and cycle 4 day 1. After peripheral blood was drawn into 8 mL Vacutainer Cell Preparation Tubes, PBMCs were isolated by centrifugation and then cryopreserved.

As regards this clone: There is no known antigen for this receptor. No much larger clonotype is one base removed from it; base qualities were not supplied.

Genomic DNA was isolated using the Qiagen DNeasy kit from unsorted PBMCs as well as from negatively selected CD4+ and CD8+ fractions. TCR beta CDR3 regions were amplified by immunoSEQ multiplex PCR using primers annealing to V and J segments. A synthetic immune receptor repertoire was used to minimize amplification bias, and remaining bias was computationally removed after sequencing. Turning to the authors' computational methods: Custom Python scripts were used to quantify repertoire diversity as the Shannon entropy index. The unsorted, CD4+ and CD8+ repertoires were each analyzed separately, with the exception of combined analyses, where CD4+ and CD8+ sequences were merged in silico. A clone counted as expanded when the clone's frequency after treatment rose at least 2-fold relative to C1D1, and clones undetected at baseline were given a pseudocount of 0.5. Singleton clones were defined as clones with 0 or 1 copy at C1D1, and non-singleton clones were defined as clones with 2 or more copies. Clones expanded in unsorted samples were assigned a CD4+, CD8+ or unknown annotation through matching of protein sequences in sorted samples from the same patient. Diversity changes from C1D1 to C4D1 were tested in paired samples using Wilcoxon tests. Held by TCRdb, this immuneACCESS table contains in-frame sequences only and omits some clones. Under half of the omission traces to an unresolved V gene where checked; the cause of the rest is unknown. The D gene and trimming were derived from the DNA, and the V and J assignments and clone size from that table. Present in this sample are more than 50,000 clones, around 87% of which were seen just once. Around 16% of the sample is taken by the ten largest.

The receptor was isolated from a human donor with classical Hodgkin lymphoma. The sequencing here drew on peripheral blood mononuclear cells (PBMCs), taken at baseline.

The DNA sequence follows: TGTGCCAGCAGCTTAGTTTCTGCGCTTTTGAGGAATGAGCAGTTCTTC. Translation gives CASSLVSALLRNEQFF. The V and J genes are TRBV7-8 and TRBJ2-1; the D gene is unclear. V drops 1 base and J drops 7 bases, leaving 17 bases in between. In the germline V gene, CDR1 corresponds to SGHVS and CDR2 to FQNEAQ. Its CDR3 holds 16 amino acids, cysteine through phenylalanine. CDR3 DNA is the only sequence kept; it has 48 bases, read in frame from the first base.